This TCR beta chain was captured by sequencing in a study of regulatory T cells in long-lasting Graves disease. Library construction for TCR beta used iRepertoire HTBI primers and Arm-PCR of CDR3 regions. TCRdb redid the calling of the multiplex PCR reads with MiXCR, one entry per CDR3 protein. The data show approximately 440,000 distinct CDR3 sequences, with around 15% seen just once and approximately 12% held by the top ten. Sample time point: newly diagnosed GD, antithyroid drugs for less than 3 months. The TCR library was made from RNA that had been extracted from PBMCs in TRIzol. Worth noting for this clonotype: Its target is unknown.

General observations from the study: Whereas new patients shared 800 to 1,000 public clonotypes, persistent patients shared more, at about 3,000.

Separately, the same data were catalogued under a study of T cells in Graves' hyperthyroidism and ophthalmopathy. From that second work: The primer set for the first-round RT-PCR of the TCR CDR3 was HTBI.

The receptor was derived from a man aged 40-49 years with Graves disease. The input for sequencing was peripheral blood mononuclear cells (PBMCs), taken at new diagnosis, from a patient treated with antithyroid drugs.

Here the CDR3 DNA reads TGTGCCAGCTCACCAACTCGGGCCGGGACAGGGTCTGGAAACACCATATATTTT. This sequence encodes CASSPTRAGTGSGNTIYF. The chain combines TRBV18 with TRBJ1-3; TRBD1 agrees at 9 bases. Germline CDR1 KGHSH, CDR2 LQKENI. The CDR3 runs to 18 residues. Trimming removed 2 bases from V and 1 base from J; junction bases left unmatched: 9. Complete variable domain (other parts from reference TRBV18 and TRBJ1-3): NAGVMQNPRHLVRRRGQEARLRCSPMKGHSHVYWYRQLPEEGLKFMVYLQKENIIDESGMPKERFSAEFPKEGPSILRIQQVVRGDSAAYFCASSPTRAGTGSGNTIYFGEGSWLTVV.